This T cell receptor (beta chain) was found in a study of T-cell reconstitution after alpha-beta-depleted transplantation in children. During its preparation, the TCRbeta library received unique molecular identifiers. Via MiXCR, TCRdb re-called the PCR reads, giving one row per CDR3 protein. The table includes some 300,000 distinct CDR3 sequences, 6.5% to 9% detected once. Study-level results: Alpha-beta T cells present about two months after transplant were reported to originate from several hundred expanded graft clones. At the one-year point after transplant, T-cell counts and TCRbeta diversity were found to come mostly from T cells that had been newly produced. Diversity of TCRbeta at day 60 was high in some patients, arising from surviving recipient T cells and thymic progenitors.

Germline assignment: CDR1 MNHEY and CDR2 SMNVEV (reference sequence). The CDR3 loop spans 12 amino acids. V dropped 8 bases and J dropped 8 bases, with 15 bases sitting between them. This clonotype was counted ten times or more. Its antigen remains unidentified. The sequence came from a female patient between 2 and 15 years old who had a stem cell transplant for Fanconi anemia, so the T cells may come from the graft donor. The chain joins TRBV27 to TRBJ1-2; tentatively, D is TRBD1 (5 bases). The sample consisted of peripheral blood, taken 360 days after TCRalphabeta/CD19-depleted stem cell transplant. The CDR3 nucleotides read TGTGCCAGCTTTTCGGGGGATTCGGGCTACACCTTC. This translates into CASFSGDSGYTF.